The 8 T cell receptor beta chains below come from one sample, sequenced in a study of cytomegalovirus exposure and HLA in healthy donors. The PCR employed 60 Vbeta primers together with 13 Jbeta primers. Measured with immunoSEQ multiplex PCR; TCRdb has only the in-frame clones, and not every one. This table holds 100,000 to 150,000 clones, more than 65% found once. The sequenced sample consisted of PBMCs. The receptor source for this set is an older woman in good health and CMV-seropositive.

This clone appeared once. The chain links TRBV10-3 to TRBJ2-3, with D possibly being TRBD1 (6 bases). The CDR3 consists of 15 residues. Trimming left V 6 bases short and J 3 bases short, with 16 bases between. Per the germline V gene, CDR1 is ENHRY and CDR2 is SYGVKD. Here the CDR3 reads CAIRDGGRITDTQYF. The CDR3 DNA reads TGTGCCATCAGAGATGGGGGCCGTATAACAGATACGCAGTATTTT.

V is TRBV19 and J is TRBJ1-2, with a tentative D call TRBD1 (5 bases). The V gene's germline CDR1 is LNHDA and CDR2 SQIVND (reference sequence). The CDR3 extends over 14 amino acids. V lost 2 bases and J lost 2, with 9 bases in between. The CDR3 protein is CASSISQGNYGYTF. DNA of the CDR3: TGTGCCAGTAGTATAAGCCAGGGAAACTATGGCTACACCTTC.

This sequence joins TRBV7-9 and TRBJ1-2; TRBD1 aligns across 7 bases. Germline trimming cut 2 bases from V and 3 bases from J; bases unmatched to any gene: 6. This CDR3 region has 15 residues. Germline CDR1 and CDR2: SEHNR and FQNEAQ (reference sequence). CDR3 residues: CASSLFVQGDYGYTF. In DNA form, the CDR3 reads TGTGCCAGCAGCTTATTTGTTCAGGGGGACTATGGCTACACCTTC.

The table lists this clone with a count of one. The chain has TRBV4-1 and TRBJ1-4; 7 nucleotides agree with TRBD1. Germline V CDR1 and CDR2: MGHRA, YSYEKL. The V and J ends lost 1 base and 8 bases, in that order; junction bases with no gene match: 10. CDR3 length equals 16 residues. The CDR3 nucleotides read TGCGCCAGCAGCCAAGGGCCGGACAGGCGGGGAGAAAAACTGTTTTTT. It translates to CASSQGPDRRGEKLFF.

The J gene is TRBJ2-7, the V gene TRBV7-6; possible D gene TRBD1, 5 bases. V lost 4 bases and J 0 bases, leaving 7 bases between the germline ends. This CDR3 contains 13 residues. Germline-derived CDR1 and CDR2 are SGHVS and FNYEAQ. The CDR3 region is CASSSDTSYEQYF. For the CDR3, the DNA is TGTGCCAGCAGCTCGGACACCTCCTACGAGCAGTACTTC.

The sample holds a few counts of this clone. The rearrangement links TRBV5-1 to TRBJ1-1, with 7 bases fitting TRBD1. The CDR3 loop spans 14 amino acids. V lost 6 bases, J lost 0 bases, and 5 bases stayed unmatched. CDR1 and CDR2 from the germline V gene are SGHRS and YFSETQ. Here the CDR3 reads CASKGTVMNTEAFF. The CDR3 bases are TGCGCCAGCAAAGGGACAGTGATGAACACTGAAGCTTTCTTT.

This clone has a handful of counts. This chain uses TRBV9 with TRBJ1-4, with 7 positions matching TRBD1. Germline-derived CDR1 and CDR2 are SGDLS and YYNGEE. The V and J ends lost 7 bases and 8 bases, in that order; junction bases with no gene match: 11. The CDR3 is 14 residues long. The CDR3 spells CASGRGQSSEKLFF. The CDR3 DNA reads TGTGCCAGCGGCAGGGGACAGTCGAGCGAAAAACTGTTTTTT.

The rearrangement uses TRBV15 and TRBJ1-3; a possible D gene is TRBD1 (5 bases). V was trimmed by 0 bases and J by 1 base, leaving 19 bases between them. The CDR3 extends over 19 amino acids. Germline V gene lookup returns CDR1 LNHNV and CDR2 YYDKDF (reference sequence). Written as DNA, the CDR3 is TGTGCCACCAGCAGAGACGCAGTACAGGCGGCGAGGTCTGGAAACACCATATATTTT. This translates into CATSRDAVQAARSGNTIYF.